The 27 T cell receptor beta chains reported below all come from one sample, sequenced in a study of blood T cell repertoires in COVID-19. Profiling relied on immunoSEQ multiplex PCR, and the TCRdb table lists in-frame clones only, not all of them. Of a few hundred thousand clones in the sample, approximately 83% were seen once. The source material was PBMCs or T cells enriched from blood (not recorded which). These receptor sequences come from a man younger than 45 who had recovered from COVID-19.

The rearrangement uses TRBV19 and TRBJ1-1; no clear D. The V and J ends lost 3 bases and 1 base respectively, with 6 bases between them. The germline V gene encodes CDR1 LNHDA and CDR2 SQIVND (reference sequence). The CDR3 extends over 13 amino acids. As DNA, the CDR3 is TGTGCCAGTAGTATTATCCCGAACACTGAAGCTTTCTTT. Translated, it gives CASSIIPNTEAFF.

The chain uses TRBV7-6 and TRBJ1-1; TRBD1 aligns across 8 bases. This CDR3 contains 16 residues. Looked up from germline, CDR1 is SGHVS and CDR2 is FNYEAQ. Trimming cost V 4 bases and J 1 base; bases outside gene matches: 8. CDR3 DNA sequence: TGTGCCAGCAGCTCGGGGTGGACAGGGCGGAACACTGAAGCTTTCTTT. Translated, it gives CASSSGWTGRNTEAFF.

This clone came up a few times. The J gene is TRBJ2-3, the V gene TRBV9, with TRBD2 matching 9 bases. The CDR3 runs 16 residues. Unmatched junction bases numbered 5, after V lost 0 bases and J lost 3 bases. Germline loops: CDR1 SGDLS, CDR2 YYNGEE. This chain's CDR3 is CASSVGYSGGTDTQYF. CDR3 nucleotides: TGTGCCAGCAGCGTAGGGTATAGCGGGGGTACAGATACGCAGTATTTT.

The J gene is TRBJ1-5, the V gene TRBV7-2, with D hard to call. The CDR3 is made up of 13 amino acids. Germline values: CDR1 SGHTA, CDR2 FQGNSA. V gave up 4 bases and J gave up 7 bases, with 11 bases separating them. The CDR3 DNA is TGTGCCAGCAGCTCGACACTTAGGCAGCCCCAGCATTTT. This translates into CASSSTLRQPQHF.

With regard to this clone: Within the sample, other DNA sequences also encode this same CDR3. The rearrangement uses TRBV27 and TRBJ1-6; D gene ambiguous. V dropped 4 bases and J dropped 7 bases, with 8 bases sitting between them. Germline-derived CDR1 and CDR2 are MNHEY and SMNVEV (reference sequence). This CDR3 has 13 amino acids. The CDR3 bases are TGTGCCAGCAGTTGGACGGGGAATTCACCCCTCCACTTT. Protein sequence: CASSWTGNSPLHF.

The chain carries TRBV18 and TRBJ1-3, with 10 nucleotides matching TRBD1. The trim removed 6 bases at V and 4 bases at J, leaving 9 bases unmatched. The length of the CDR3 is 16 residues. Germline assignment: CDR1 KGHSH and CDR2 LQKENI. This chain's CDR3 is CASSPGQGTAGNTIYF. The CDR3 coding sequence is TGTGCCAGCTCGCCGGGACAGGGGACCGCGGGAAACACCATATATTTT.

The CDR3 sequence is CASSLTGQGEAFF. CDR3 nucleotide sequence: TGTGCCAGCAGCTTGACAGGCCAAGGTGAAGCTTTCTTT. This chain uses TRBV7-9 with TRBJ1-1, with D possibly TRBD1 on 6 matching bases. The CDR3 is 13 amino acids. The germline CDR1 and CDR2 sequences are SEHNR and FQNEAQ (reference sequence). The ends were cut back, 3 bases at V and 7 bases at J, with 12 bases in the middle. Supplemented by reference TRBV7-9 and TRBJ1-1, the full variable domain reads DTGVSQNPRHKITKRGQNVTFRCDPISEHNRLYWYRQTLGQGPEFLTYFQNEAQLEKSRLLSDRFSAERPKGSFSTLEIQRTEQGDSAMYLCASSLTGQGEAFFGQGTRLTVV.

The CDR3 region has the DNA TGTGCCAGCAGCTCTTTACTAGCGGGGGGTAATTCGAACACCGGGGAGCTGTTTTTT. Residues: CASSSLLAGGNSNTGELFF. The chain recombines TRBV4-2 with TRBJ2-2; 12 bases align to TRBD2. With 5 bases clipped from V and 0 bases from J, the junction kept 10 bases outside the gene matches. The germline V gene encodes CDR1 LGHNA and CDR2 YNFKEQ. The length of the CDR3 is 19 residues.

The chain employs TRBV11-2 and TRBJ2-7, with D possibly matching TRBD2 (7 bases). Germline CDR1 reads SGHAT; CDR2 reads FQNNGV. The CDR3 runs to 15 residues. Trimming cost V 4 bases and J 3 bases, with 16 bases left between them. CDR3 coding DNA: TGTGCCAGCAGCTATTCCGCGGGGGCCGACTACGAGCAGTACTTC. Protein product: CASSYSAGADYEQYF.

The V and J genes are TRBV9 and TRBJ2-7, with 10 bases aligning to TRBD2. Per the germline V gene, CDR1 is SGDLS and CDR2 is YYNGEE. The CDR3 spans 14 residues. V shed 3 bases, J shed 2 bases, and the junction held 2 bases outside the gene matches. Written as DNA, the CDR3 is TGTGCCAGCAGCGCGGGACTAGCGCCCTACGAGCAGTACTTC. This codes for CASSAGLAPYEQYF.

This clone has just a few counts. The DNA of the CDR3 is TGTGCCATCAGTCGGACAGGGGACACCGGGGAGCTGTTTTTT. Residues: CAISRTGDTGELFF. The chain joins TRBV10-3 to TRBJ2-2, with TRBD1 matching 9 bases. With V trimmed by 5 bases and J by 3 bases, 1 base remained unmatched. Germline values: CDR1 ENHRY, CDR2 SYGVKD. The CDR3 contains 14 residues.

CDR3 nucleotides: TGTGCCATCCTTGGGGGACAGGGGGTCATGGACTACACCTTC. Encoded protein: CAILGGQGVMDYTF. The chain uses TRBV10-3 and TRBJ1-2; 11 bases line up with TRBD1. The V gene end was trimmed by 8 bases and the J gene end by 10 bases; junction bases not matched to a gene: 12. The CDR3 loop spans 14 amino acids. Per the germline V gene, CDR1 is ENHRY and CDR2 is SYGVKD.

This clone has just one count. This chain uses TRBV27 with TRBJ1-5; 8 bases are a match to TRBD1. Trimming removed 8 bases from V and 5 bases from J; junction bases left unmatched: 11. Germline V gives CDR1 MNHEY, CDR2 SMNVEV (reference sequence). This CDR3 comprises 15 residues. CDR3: CASFATGGPHQPQHF. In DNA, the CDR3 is TGTGCCAGCTTTGCTACAGGGGGTCCCCATCAGCCCCAGCATTTT.

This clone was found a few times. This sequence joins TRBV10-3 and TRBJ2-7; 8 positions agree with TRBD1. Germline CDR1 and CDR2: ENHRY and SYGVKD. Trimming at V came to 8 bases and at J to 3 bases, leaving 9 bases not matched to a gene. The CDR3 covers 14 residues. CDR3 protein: CAIQVGQGYYEQYF. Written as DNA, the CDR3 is TGTGCCATCCAGGTTGGACAGGGTTACTACGAGCAGTACTTC.

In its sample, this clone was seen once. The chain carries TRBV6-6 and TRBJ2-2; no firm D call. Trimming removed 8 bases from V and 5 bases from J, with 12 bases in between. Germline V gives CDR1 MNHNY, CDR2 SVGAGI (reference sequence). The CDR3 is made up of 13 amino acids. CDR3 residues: CASDQQLTGELFF. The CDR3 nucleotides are TGTGCCAGCGATCAACAGCTTACCGGGGAGCTGTTTTTT.

In DNA, the CDR3 is TGTGCCAGCAGCTTAGTGTCCAGGGGTGCAGACAATGAGCAGTTCTTC. The encoded protein is CASSLVSRGADNEQFF. This chain uses TRBV7-8 with TRBJ2-1; the D gene is possibly TRBD1 (6 bases). The CDR3 totals 16 residues. V was trimmed by 1 base and J by 5 bases, leaving 15 bases between them. Germline lookup yields CDR1 SGHVS and CDR2 FQNEAQ.

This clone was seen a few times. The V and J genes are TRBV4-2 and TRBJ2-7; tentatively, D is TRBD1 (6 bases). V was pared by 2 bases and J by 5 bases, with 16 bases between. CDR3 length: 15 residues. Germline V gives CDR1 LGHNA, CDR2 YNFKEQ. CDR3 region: CASSQKWDTFHEQYF. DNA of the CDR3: TGTGCCAGCAGCCAAAAATGGGACACCTTCCACGAGCAGTACTTC.

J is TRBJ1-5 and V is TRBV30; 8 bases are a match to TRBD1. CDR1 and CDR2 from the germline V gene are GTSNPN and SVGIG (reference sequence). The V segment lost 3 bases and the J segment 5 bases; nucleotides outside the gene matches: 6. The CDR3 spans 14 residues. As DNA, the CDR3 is TGTGCCTGGAGAAATGGACAGGGCCATCAGCCCCAGCATTTT. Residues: CAWRNGQGHQPQHF.

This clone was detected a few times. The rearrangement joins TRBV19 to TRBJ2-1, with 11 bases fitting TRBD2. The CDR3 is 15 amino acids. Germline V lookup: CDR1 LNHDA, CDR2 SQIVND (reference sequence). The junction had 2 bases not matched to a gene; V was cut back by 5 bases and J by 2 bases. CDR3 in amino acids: CASSFSGGAYNEQFF. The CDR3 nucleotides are TGTGCCAGTAGTTTTAGCGGGGGGGCCTACAATGAGCAGTTCTTC.

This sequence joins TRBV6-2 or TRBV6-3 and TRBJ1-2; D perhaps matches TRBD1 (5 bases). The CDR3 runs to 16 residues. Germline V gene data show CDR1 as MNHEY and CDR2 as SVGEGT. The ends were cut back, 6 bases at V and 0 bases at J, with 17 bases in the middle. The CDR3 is CASSPTMRQSNYGYTF. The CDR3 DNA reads TGTGCCAGCAGCCCTACAATGAGACAGTCTAACTATGGCTACACCTTC.

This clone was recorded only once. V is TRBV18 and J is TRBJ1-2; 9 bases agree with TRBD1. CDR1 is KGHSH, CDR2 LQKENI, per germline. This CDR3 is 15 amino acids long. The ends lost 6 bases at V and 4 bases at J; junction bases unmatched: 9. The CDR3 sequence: CASSQQQGAIYGYTF. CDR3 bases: TGTGCCAGCTCCCAACAACAGGGGGCTATCTATGGCTACACCTTC. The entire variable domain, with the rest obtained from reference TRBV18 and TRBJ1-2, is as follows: NAGVMQNPRHLVRRRGQEARLRCSPMKGHSHVYWYRQLPEEGLKFMVYLQKENIIDESGMPKERFSAEFPKEGPSILRIQQVVRGDSAAYFCASSQQQGAIYGYTFGSGTRLTVV.

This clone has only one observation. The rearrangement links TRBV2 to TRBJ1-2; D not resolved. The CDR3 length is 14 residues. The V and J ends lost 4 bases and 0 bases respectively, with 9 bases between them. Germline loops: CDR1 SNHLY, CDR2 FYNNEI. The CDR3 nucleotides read TGTGCCAGCAGTGTCGACTCTGCTAACTATGGCTACACCTTC. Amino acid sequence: CASSVDSANYGYTF.

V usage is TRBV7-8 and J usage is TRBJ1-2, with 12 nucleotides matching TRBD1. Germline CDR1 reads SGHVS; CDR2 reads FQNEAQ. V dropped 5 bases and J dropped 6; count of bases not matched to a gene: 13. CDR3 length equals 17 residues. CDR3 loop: CASSGRDRGRSRDGYTF. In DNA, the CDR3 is TGTGCCAGCAGCGGTCGGGACAGGGGGCGCAGCCGAGATGGCTACACCTTC. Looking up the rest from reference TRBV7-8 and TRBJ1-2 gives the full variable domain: GAGVSQSPRYKVAKRGQDVALRCDPISGHVSLFWYQQALGQGPEFLTYFQNEAQLDKSGLPSDRFFAERPEGSVSTLKIQRTQQEDSAVYLCASSGRDRGRSRDGYTFGSGTRLTVV.

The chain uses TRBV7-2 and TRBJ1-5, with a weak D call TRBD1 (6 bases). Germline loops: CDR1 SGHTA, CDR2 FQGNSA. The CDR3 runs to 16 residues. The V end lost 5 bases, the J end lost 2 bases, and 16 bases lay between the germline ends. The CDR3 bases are TGTGCCAGCAGCCCGCGGACAGAATTCGGCAATCAGCCCCAGCATTTT. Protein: CASSPRTEFGNQPQHF. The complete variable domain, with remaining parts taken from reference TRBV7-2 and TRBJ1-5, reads GAGVSQSPSNKVTEKGKDVELRCDPISGHTALYWYRQSLGQGLEFLIYFQGNSAPDKSGLPSDRFSAERTGGSVSTLTIQRTQQEDSAVYLCASSPRTEFGNQPQHFGDGTRLSIL.

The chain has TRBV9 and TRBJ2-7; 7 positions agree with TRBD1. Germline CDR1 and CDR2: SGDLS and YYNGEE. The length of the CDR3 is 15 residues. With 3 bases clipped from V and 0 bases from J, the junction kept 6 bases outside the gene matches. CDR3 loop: CASSAQGPLSYEQYF. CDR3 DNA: TGTGCCAGCAGCGCACAGGGGCCTCTCTCCTACGAGCAGTACTTC.

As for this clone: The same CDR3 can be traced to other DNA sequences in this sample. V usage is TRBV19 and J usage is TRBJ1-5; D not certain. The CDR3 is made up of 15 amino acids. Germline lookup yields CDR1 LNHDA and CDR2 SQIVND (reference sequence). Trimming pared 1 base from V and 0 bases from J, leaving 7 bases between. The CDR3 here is CASSIVPYSNQPQHF. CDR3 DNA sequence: TGTGCCAGTAGTATAGTTCCGTATAGCAATCAGCCCCAGCATTTT. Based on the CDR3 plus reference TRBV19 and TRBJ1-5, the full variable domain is DGGITQSPKYLFRKEGQNVTLSCEQNLNHDAMYWYRQDPGQGLRLIYYSQIVNDFQKGDIAEGYSVSREKKESFPLTVTSAQKNPTAFYLCASSIVPYSNQPQHFGDGTRLSIL.

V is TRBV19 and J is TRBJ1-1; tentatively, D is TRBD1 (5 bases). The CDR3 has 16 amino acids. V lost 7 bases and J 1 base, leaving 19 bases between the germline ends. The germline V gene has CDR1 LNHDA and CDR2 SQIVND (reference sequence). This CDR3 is CASISRGSTWNTEAFF. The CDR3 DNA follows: TGTGCCAGTATTTCGCGGGGGTCTACCTGGAACACTGAAGCTTTCTTT.